This TCR beta chain was recovered during a study of cytomegalovirus exposure and HLA in healthy donors. This clone showed up just once. The antigen is undetermined. Study findings and constraints: Despite most TCR sequences being rare, some public TCRs occurred in many donors. Researchers left out some V segments, among them TRBV6-2 and TRBV6-3, as indistinguishable.

Germline values: CDR1 SGDLS, CDR2 YYNGEE. The ends were cut back, 1 base at V and 3 bases at J, with 11 bases in the middle. The CDR3 contains 15 residues. PCR was performed using 60 Vbeta and 13 Jbeta primers. Sequenced by immunoSEQ multiplex PCR; TCRdb stores in-frame clones only, minus some. The data contain 150,000 to 200,000 clones, roughly 77% of them singletons. J is TRBJ1-5 and V is TRBV9; TRBD1 might be the D (5 bases). This clonotype was sampled from a woman in her forties or fifties in good health and CMV-seronegative. The specimen was PBMCs. The CDR3 DNA reads as TGTGCCAGCAGCGTATCAGGGTCCTACAATCAGCCCCAGCATTTT. This sequence encodes CASSVSGSYNQPQHF.